This is a list of T cell receptor beta chains from one sample in a study of neurological immune-mediated disorders. MiXCR, run by TCRdb on the 5' RACE reads, gives a single entry per CDR3 protein. This repertoire shows 20,000 to 30,000 distinct CDR3 sequences, 2% to 2.5% found once; its top ten account for around 2.5%. Material for sequencing was PBMCs. The receptor set was obtained from a woman in her fifties or sixties with multiple sclerosis. Both conserved end residues are part of each CDR3. Each record gives: V gene, J gene, clone size, D gene, CDR3 protein, CDR3 DNA. A D gene is named only where the DNA matches it firmly. The listing skips clone size in some rows; elsewhere it reads once, few, many or a size class.

TRBV12-3/TRBV12-4	TRBJ2-5	many	-	CASSGETGQETQYF	TGTGCCAGCAGTGGCGAGACAGGCCAAGAGACCCAGTACTTC
TRBV6-6	TRBJ2-1	many	-	CASSYERSSYNEQFF	TGTGCCAGCAGTTACGAGCGGAGCTCCTACAATGAGCAGTTCTTC
TRBV5-1	TRBJ2-1	-	TRBD2	CASSLAWLAGERPYNEQFF	TGCGCCAGCAGCTTGGCATGGCTAGCGGGGGAACGTCCCTACAATGAGCAGTTCTTC
TRBV7-3	TRBJ2-3	many	TRBD1	CASRKDRVTDTQYF	TGTGCCAGCAGGAAGGACAGGGTTACAGATACGCAGTATTTT
TRBV6-5	TRBJ1-2	many	TRBD1	CASRDRGLPYYGYTF	TGTGCCAGCAGGGACAGGGGGCTCCCGTACTATGGCTACACCTTC
TRBV20-1	TRBJ1-5	medium-sized	-	CSAPGIGGNQPQHF	TGCAGTGCCCCCGGGATAGGGGGCAATCAGCCCCAGCATTTT
TRBV20-1	TRBJ2-7	many	TRBD2	CSARDLPSGGGFYEQYF	TGCAGTGCTAGAGATCTTCCTTCGGGAGGAGGATTCTACGAGCAGTACTTC
TRBV5-5	TRBJ2-1	many	-	CASSGVYNEQFF	TGTGCCAGCAGCGGGGTCTACAATGAGCAGTTCTTC
TRBV12-3/TRBV12-4	TRBJ2-1	-	TRBD2	CASSRDYYEQFF	TGTGCCAGCAGCCGGGACTACTATGAGCAGTTCTTC
TRBV6-5	TRBJ2-7	many	TRBD2	CASSVLAGGTYEQYF	TGTGCCAGCAGTGTACTAGCGGGGGGAACTTACGAGCAGTACTTC
TRBV20-1	TRBJ1-1	many	-	CSATHMGGTEAFF	TGCAGTGCTACACACATGGGGGGCACTGAAGCTTTCTTT
TRBV10-3	TRBJ1-2	many	-	CAITPGMGGYTF	TGTGCCATCACCCCAGGGATGGGGGGCTACACCTTC
TRBV20-1	TRBJ2-5	many	TRBD2	CSARDDSIAGGPVTQYF	TGCAGTGCTAGAGATGATAGTATAGCGGGAGGCCCCGTGACCCAGTACTTC
TRBV5-1	TRBJ1-1	-	TRBD1	CASSLQPGTGGNTEAFF	TGCGCCAGCAGCTTGCAGCCCGGGACAGGGGGCAACACTGAAGCTTTCTTT
TRBV4-3	TRBJ1-4	medium-sized	-	CASSQGVLAVGGEKLFF	-
TRBV20-1	TRBJ2-1	many	-	CSAHPGGGYNEQFF	TGCAGTGCACACCCCGGCGGCGGGTACAATGAGCAGTTCTTC
TRBV11-2	TRBJ2-1	-	-	CASSIGVYNEQFF	TGTGCCAGCAGCATCGGGGTTTACAATGAGCAGTTCTTC
TRBV20-1	TRBJ2-5	many	TRBD2	CSARGAGQETQYF	TGCAGTGCTAGGGGAGCGGGGCAAGAGACCCAGTACTTC